The next 19 T cell receptor beta chains were all read from a single sample in a study of CD8 T cells in ankylosing spondylitis. Each CDR3 protein gets one entry after TCRdb re-called the 5' RACE reads with MiXCR. The repertoire holds approximately 350,000 distinct CDR3 sequences, with roughly 20% as singletons. The sequenced sample was blood, either unsorted or a sorted T cell fraction (not recorded which). These receptors were obtained from a male donor with ankylosing spondylitis or in good health (not recorded which).

A few counts support this clonotype. This chain connects TRBV10-3 to TRBJ2-6; tentative D call: TRBD1 (6 bases). Germline V gene sequence: CDR1 ENHRY, CDR2 SYGVKD. The CDR3 consists of 17 residues. The ends were cut back, 3 bases at V and 0 bases at J, with 12 bases in the middle. CDR3: CAISESGHSSGANVLTF. The CDR3 coding sequence is TGTGCCATCAGTGAATCGGGACACAGCTCTGGGGCCAACGTCCTGACTTTC.

This clonotype came up a few times. This chain uses TRBV2 with TRBJ2-3; D possibly matches TRBD1 or TRBD2 (5 bases each). The CDR3 contains 16 residues. CDR1 is SNHLY and CDR2 is FYNNEI in the germline V gene. V shed 7 bases and J shed 2 bases, with 19 bases lying between them. The CDR3 reads CASTPTGTEYTDTQYF. The DNA for the CDR3 is TGTGCCAGCACTCCAACCGGGACGGAATACACAGATACGCAGTATTTT. Based on the CDR3 plus reference TRBV2 and TRBJ2-3, the full variable domain is EPEVTQTPSHQVTQMGQEVILRCVPISNHLYFYWYRQILGQKVEFLVSFYNNEISEKSEIFDDQFSVERPDGSNFTLKIRSTKLEDSAMYFCASTPTGTEYTDTQYFGPGTRLTVL.

This clonotype turned up a few times. The gene calls are TRBV20-1 and TRBJ2-1, with D possibly being TRBD2 (6 bases). The CDR3 totals 13 residues. Germline CDR1 reads DFQATT; CDR2 reads SNEGSKA (reference sequence). V was shortened by 6 bases and J by 6 bases, with 15 bases between the two germline ends. The CDR3 loop is CSARRVYGNEQFF. CDR3 DNA sequence: TGCAGTGCGAGGAGGGTATACGGCAATGAGCAGTTCTTC.

The chain couples TRBV20-1 to TRBJ2-5, with 9 bases aligning to TRBD2. Germline V gene lookup returns CDR1 DFQATT and CDR2 SNEGSKA (reference sequence). V lost 1 base and J lost 5; bases outside the gene matches: 11. The CDR3 length is 16 residues. CDR3 protein: CSARGLAGGDMETQYF. For the CDR3, the DNA is TGCAGTGCTAGAGGTCTCGCGGGGGGGGACATGGAGACCCAGTACTTC.

The chain employs TRBV24-1 and TRBJ1-2; TRBD1 might be the D (5 bases). The CDR3 covers 12 residues. V lost 4 bases, J lost 8 bases, and 10 bases lay in between. CDR1 is KGHDR and CDR2 is SFDVKD in the germline V gene. CDR3 bases: TGTGCCACCAGTGACGAGGGGTACGGCTACACCTTC. Its protein product is CATSDEGYGYTF.

This clonotype turned up a few times. The CDR3 loop reads CATSDPASNSNQPQHF. CDR3 nucleotides: TGTGCCACCAGTGACCCAGCCTCTAATAGCAATCAGCCCCAGCATTTT. The V and J genes are TRBV24-1 and TRBJ1-5; no clear D gene. The ends were cut back, 4 bases at V and 0 bases at J, with 12 bases in the middle. The CDR3 length is 16 residues. Per germline, CDR1 KGHDR and CDR2 SFDVKD.

The genes are TRBV20-1 and TRBJ2-7; 9 bases agree with TRBD1. The CDR3 is 15 residues long. With 5 bases clipped from V and 3 bases from J, the junction kept 11 bases outside the gene matches. The germline V gene has CDR1 DFQATT and CDR2 SNEGSKA (reference sequence). The CDR3 reads CSAATGTGLDYEQYF. Here the CDR3 DNA reads TGCAGTGCTGCGACCGGGACAGGGTTGGACTACGAGCAGTACTTC.

This clonotype appeared a few times. This chain connects TRBV3-1 to TRBJ2-1, with D perhaps assigned TRBD1 or TRBD2 (5 bases each). Per the germline V gene, CDR1 is LGHDT and CDR2 is YNNKEL (reference sequence). The CDR3 contains 13 residues. V lost 3 bases and J lost 3, with 6 bases in between. CDR3 protein: CASSHGGYNEQFF. The CDR3 region has the DNA TGTGCCAGCAGCCATGGGGGCTACAATGAGCAGTTCTTC.

This clonotype has a handful of counts. The chain links TRBV5-1 to TRBJ1-6, with 10 bases that match TRBD1. Germline lookup yields CDR1 SGHRS and CDR2 YFSETQ. There are 14 residues in the CDR3. The ends lost 4 bases at V and 8 bases at J; junction bases unmatched: 3. CDR3 sequence: CASSPGTGDSPLHF. The CDR3 nucleotides are TGCGCCAGCAGCCCCGGGACAGGGGATTCACCCCTCCACTTT.

This chain connects TRBV11-2 to TRBJ2-1; 7 nucleotides align to TRBD2. Germline CDR1 and CDR2: SGHAT and FQNNGV. The CDR3 totals 16 residues. V shed 5 bases, J shed 6 bases, and the junction held 13 bases outside the gene matches. The CDR3 reads CASSTLTPSGGNEQFF. The DNA of the CDR3 is TGTGCCAGCAGCACCTTGACCCCTTCGGGAGGCAATGAGCAGTTCTTC.

The chain couples TRBV19 to TRBJ1-1; D unresolved. This CDR3 is built from 18 residues. The V gene's germline CDR1 is LNHDA and CDR2 SQIVND (reference sequence). V was shortened by 3 bases and J by 2 bases, with 22 bases between the two germline ends. The CDR3 loop reads CASSISRELVFDNTEAFF. In nucleotides, the CDR3 is TGTGCCAGTAGTATTTCGAGGGAGTTGGTGTTTGATAACACTGAAGCTTTCTTT.

In this sample, this clonotype turned up a few times. The CDR3 bases are TGCAGTGCTCCCCCGAGAGAGGGAGTAAGTCAGCCCCAGCATTTT. Protein: CSAPPREGVSQPQHF. The chain combines TRBV20-1 with TRBJ1-5; no clear D gene. Trimming removed 5 bases at V and 6 bases at J, with 20 bases between. CDR1 and CDR2 from the germline V gene are DFQATT and SNEGSKA (reference sequence). The CDR3 is 15 amino acids.

The gene calls are TRBV6-5 and TRBJ1-6; D is undetermined. Germline values: CDR1 MNHEY, CDR2 SVGAGI. This CDR3 contains 13 residues. Trimming shortened V by 2 bases and J by 7 bases, and 6 bases separated the two germline ends. The CDR3 loop is CASSYGVNSPLHF. The CDR3 DNA reads as TGTGCCAGCAGTTACGGGGTCAATTCACCCCTCCACTTT.

The gene calls are TRBV11-2 and TRBJ2-2, with D possibly matching TRBD2 (6 bases). V was trimmed by 3 bases and J by 0 bases, leaving 14 bases between them. The CDR3 spans 17 residues. Germline CDR1 SGHAT, CDR2 FQNNGV. In nucleotides, the CDR3 is TGTGCCAGCAGCTTTATTGGCGGGATCACGAACACCGGGGAGCTGTTTTTT. Amino acid sequence: CASSFIGGITNTGELFF.

This clonotype showed up many times. This rearrangement joins TRBV4-1 to TRBJ2-7, with 7 bases aligning to TRBD2. The CDR3 sequence is 15 residues long. Germline V gene data show CDR1 as MGHRA and CDR2 as YSYEKL. V dropped 1 base and J dropped 3; count of bases not matched to a gene: 6. CDR3 coding DNA: TGCGCCAGCAGCCAAGGGGTGGAGCGGGGCTACGAGCAGTACTTC. Amino acid sequence: CASSQGVERGYEQYF.

This clonotype was seen more than once but under ten times. The V call is TRBV10-3, the J call TRBJ2-1; D might be TRBD1 (6 bases). Germline V CDR1 and CDR2: ENHRY, SYGVKD. The CDR3 has 14 residues. Deletions cut 1 base from V and 6 bases from J, with 10 bases between. CDR3 in amino acids: CAISEWAGVNEQFF. The DNA for the CDR3 is TGTGCCATCAGTGAGTGGGCAGGGGTCAATGAGCAGTTCTTC.

The chain couples TRBV5-1 to TRBJ2-7; 12 positions match TRBD2. Germline CDR1 and CDR2: SGHRS and YFSETQ. The CDR3 contains 15 residues. V shed 1 base and J 6 bases; nucleotides not matched to a gene: 5. The CDR3 DNA reads as TGCGCCAGCAGCTTGCTAGCGGGGGGGAATAGCGAGCAGTACTTC. Its protein product is CASSLLAGGNSEQYF.

This clonotype was recorded only once. The rearrangement links TRBV18 to TRBJ2-3; D is ambiguous. V lost 1 base and J 2 bases, leaving 16 bases between the germline ends. The CDR3 contains 17 residues. CDR1 is KGHSH, CDR2 LQKENI, per germline. Written as DNA, the CDR3 is TGTGCCAGCTCACCACGGGGTGACACCGACTTCACAGATACGCAGTATTTT. It translates to CASSPRGDTDFTDTQYF. Combining the CDR3 with reference TRBV18 and TRBJ2-3 gives the whole variable domain NAGVMQNPRHLVRRRGQEARLRCSPMKGHSHVYWYRQLPEEGLKFMVYLQKENIIDESGMPKERFSAEFPKEGPSILRIQQVVRGDSAAYFCASSPRGDTDFTDTQYFGPGTRLTVL.

This clonotype was found a few times. J is TRBJ2-2 and V is TRBV3-1; either TRBD1 or TRBD2 may supply D (5 bases each). Trimming pared 4 bases from V and 4 bases from J, leaving 7 bases between. Germline V lookup: CDR1 LGHDT, CDR2 YNNKEL (reference sequence). The CDR3 has 13 residues. In DNA, the CDR3 is TGTGCCAGCAGCCCTGGGACCACCGGGGAGCTGTTTTTT. This codes for CASSPGTTGELFF.